These T cell receptor beta chains were read from a single sample in a study of cytomegalovirus exposure and HLA in healthy donors. Clones were read by immunoSEQ multiplex PCR, and TCRdb kept only the in-frame ones, dropping some. The data hold 85,000 to 120,000 clones, with around 75% observed a single time. Sequencing was done on a sample of PBMCs. Receptor source: a man aged 40-55 years in good health and CMV-seronegative. CDR3s include the opening cysteine and the closing phenylalanine or tryptophan. The order of the fields is V gene, D gene, clone size, J gene, CDR3 protein, CDR3 DNA. A D gene is named only where the DNA matches it firmly. Expanded clones are given a class, and other clones once, few, many or no size at all.

v_call: TRBV4-2
d_call: TRBD1
clone_size: few
j_call: TRBJ1-5
cdr3_aa: CASSPTGSGINQPQHF
cdr3_nt: TGTGCCAGCAGCCCGACAGGGAGCGGCATCAATCAGCCCCAGCATTTT

v_call: TRBV9
d_call: -
clone_size: once
j_call: TRBJ1-5
cdr3_aa: CASSVGFGGDQPQHF
cdr3_nt: TGTGCCAGCAGCGTAGGGTTTGGCGGGGATCAGCCCCAGCATTTT

v_call: TRBV5-5
d_call: TRBD2
clone_size: -
j_call: TRBJ2-3
cdr3_aa: CASSLPTSTSTDTQYF
cdr3_nt: TGTGCCAGCAGCTTGCCGACTAGCACCTCCACAGATACGCAGTATTTT

v_call: TRBV6-1
d_call: TRBD1
clone_size: few
j_call: TRBJ1-1
cdr3_aa: CASRQGANTEAFF
cdr3_nt: TGTGCCAGCAGACAGGGGGCGAACACTGAAGCTTTCTTT

v_call: TRBV7-8
d_call: -
clone_size: -
j_call: TRBJ1-5
cdr3_aa: CASRLGTSYYQPQHF
cdr3_nt: TGTGCCAGCAGACTCGGGACATCCTATTATCAGCCCCAGCATTTT

v_call: TRBV5-4
d_call: TRBD2
clone_size: -
j_call: TRBJ2-1
cdr3_aa: CASSSGLAGGVYNEQFF
cdr3_nt: TGTGCCAGCAGCTCAGGACTAGCGGGGGGGGTCTACAATGAGCAGTTCTTC

v_call: TRBV27
d_call: -
clone_size: -
j_call: TRBJ1-1
cdr3_aa: CASSLFSMNTEAFF
cdr3_nt: TGTGCCAGCAGTTTATTTAGCATGAACACTGAAGCTTTCTTT

v_call: TRBV5-1
d_call: -
clone_size: -
j_call: TRBJ1-4
cdr3_aa: CASSLTGGEWEKLFF
cdr3_nt: TGCGCCAGCAGCTTGACGGGTGGGGAGTGGGAAAAACTGTTTTTT

v_call: TRBV27
d_call: -
clone_size: -
j_call: TRBJ1-3
cdr3_aa: CASSPVGEGAGNTIYF
cdr3_nt: TGTGCCAGCAGCCCGGTCGGGGAGGGGGCTGGAAACACCATATATTTT

v_call: TRBV2
d_call: TRBD1
clone_size: few
j_call: TRBJ2-6
cdr3_aa: CASSDATGGGSGANVLTF
cdr3_nt: TGTGCCAGCAGTGACGCGACAGGGGGCGGCTCTGGGGCCAACGTCCTGACTTTC

v_call: TRBV11-2
d_call: TRBD2
clone_size: -
j_call: TRBJ2-5
cdr3_aa: CASSLRTSGQETQYF
cdr3_nt: TGTGCCAGCAGCCTGAGGACTAGCGGGCAAGAGACCCAGTACTTC

v_call: TRBV15
d_call: -
clone_size: -
j_call: TRBJ1-4
cdr3_aa: CATSRGGGNEKLFF
cdr3_nt: TGTGCCACCAGCAGGGGCGGAGGTAATGAAAAACTGTTTTTT

v_call: TRBV5-6
d_call: -
clone_size: -
j_call: TRBJ2-3
cdr3_aa: CASSPGWGQDTQYF
cdr3_nt: TGTGCCAGCAGCCCAGGATGGGGGCAAGATACGCAGTATTTT

v_call: TRBV15
d_call: TRBD2
clone_size: -
j_call: TRBJ2-3
cdr3_aa: CATSRASTGGPTGDTQYF
cdr3_nt: TGTGCCACCAGCAGGGCCTCGACGGGGGGGCCAACCGGAGATACGCAGTATTTT

v_call: TRBV10-3
d_call: -
clone_size: -
j_call: TRBJ1-1
cdr3_aa: CAISEGHSNTEAFF
cdr3_nt: TGTGCCATCAGTGAGGGGCACTCGAACACTGAAGCTTTCTTT

v_call: TRBV5-4
d_call: -
clone_size: -
j_call: TRBJ2-3
cdr3_aa: CASSFDGDTQYF
cdr3_nt: TGTGCCAGCAGCTTTGACGGGGATACGCAGTATTTT

v_call: TRBV7-2
d_call: -
clone_size: once
j_call: TRBJ2-7
cdr3_aa: CASSWGVGEQYF
cdr3_nt: TGTGCCAGCAGCTGGGGGGTTGGCGAGCAGTACTTC

v_call: TRBV19
d_call: TRBD1
clone_size: few
j_call: TRBJ1-2
cdr3_aa: CASSIRGRNYGYTF
cdr3_nt: TGTGCCAGTAGTATAAGGGGGCGTAACTATGGCTACACCTTC

v_call: TRBV27
d_call: -
clone_size: -
j_call: TRBJ1-5
cdr3_aa: CASNPLGSSNQPQHF
cdr3_nt: TGTGCCAGCAACCCTTTAGGGAGTAGCAATCAGCCCCAGCATTTT

v_call: TRBV9
d_call: TRBD1
clone_size: -
j_call: TRBJ1-1
cdr3_aa: CASSGGGQGGTEAFF
cdr3_nt: TGTGCCAGCAGCGGGGGGGGACAGGGGGGCACTGAAGCTTTCTTT

v_call: TRBV6-6
d_call: -
clone_size: once
j_call: TRBJ1-3
cdr3_aa: CASSSVRQGNTIYF
cdr3_nt: TGTGCCAGCAGTTCAGTTCGACAGGGAAACACCATATATTTT

v_call: TRBV29-1
d_call: -
clone_size: -
j_call: TRBJ1-1
cdr3_aa: CSVESQPNTEAFF
cdr3_nt: TGCAGCGTTGAATCACAGCCGAACACTGAAGCTTTCTTT

v_call: TRBV5-1
d_call: -
clone_size: -
j_call: TRBJ2-1
cdr3_aa: CASSLNNNNEQFF
cdr3_nt: TGCGCCAGCAGCTTGAACAACAACAATGAGCAGTTCTTC

v_call: TRBV27
d_call: TRBD2
clone_size: -
j_call: TRBJ2-7
cdr3_aa: CASSPSGASYEQYF
cdr3_nt: TGTGCCAGCAGTCCCAGCGGGGCCTCCTACGAGCAGTACTTC

v_call: TRBV7-9
d_call: -
clone_size: -
j_call: TRBJ2-1
cdr3_aa: CASSLRTRPNNEQFF
cdr3_nt: TGTGCCAGCAGCTTACGGACTCGCCCTAACAATGAGCAGTTCTTC

v_call: TRBV2
d_call: -
clone_size: -
j_call: TRBJ2-1
cdr3_aa: CASRHNSGQAISYNEQFF
cdr3_nt: TGTGCCAGCAGGCACAATAGCGGACAGGCGATTTCCTACAATGAGCAGTTCTTC

v_call: TRBV7-8
d_call: TRBD2
clone_size: few
j_call: TRBJ2-5
cdr3_aa: CASSSRLGGGRETQYF
cdr3_nt: TGTGCCAGCAGCTCCCGGTTGGGGGGGGGAAGGGAGACCCAGTACTTC

v_call: TRBV19
d_call: -
clone_size: -
j_call: TRBJ2-6
cdr3_aa: CASSSQHGVLSGANVLTF
cdr3_nt: TGTGCCAGTAGTTCCCAACACGGGGTCCTCTCTGGGGCCAACGTCCTGACTTTC

v_call: TRBV11-1
d_call: -
clone_size: -
j_call: TRBJ2-5
cdr3_aa: CASSFSQRFRTQYF
cdr3_nt: TGTGCCAGCAGCTTCTCTCAGCGGTTCAGGACCCAGTACTTC

v_call: TRBV11-2
d_call: -
clone_size: -
j_call: TRBJ2-7
cdr3_aa: CASSLDPWDSRGNEQYF
cdr3_nt: TGTGCCAGCAGCTTAGACCCTTGGGACTCACGAGGGAACGAGCAGTACTTC

v_call: TRBV7-2
d_call: -
clone_size: -
j_call: TRBJ1-5
cdr3_aa: CAPFTCEGSNQPQHF
cdr3_nt: TGTGCCCCCTTTACGTGTGAGGGAAGCAATCAGCCCCAGCATTTT

v_call: TRBV5-4
d_call: TRBD1
clone_size: once
j_call: TRBJ1-2
cdr3_aa: CASSLDRWTGNYGYTF
cdr3_nt: TGTGCCAGCAGCTTGGATCGCTGGACAGGGAACTATGGCTACACCTTC

v_call: TRBV4-2
d_call: TRBD2
clone_size: -
j_call: TRBJ2-3
cdr3_aa: CASSQASGGATDTQYF
cdr3_nt: TGTGCCAGCAGCCAAGCTAGCGGGGGGGCCACAGATACGCAGTATTTT

v_call: TRBV19
d_call: TRBD1
clone_size: -
j_call: TRBJ1-1
cdr3_aa: CASSKQYRDRVNTEAFF
cdr3_nt: TGTGCCAGTAGTAAACAATACCGGGACAGAGTGAACACTGAAGCTTTCTTT

v_call: TRBV7-8
d_call: -
clone_size: -
j_call: TRBJ1-1
cdr3_aa: CASSSSRASLAEAFF
cdr3_nt: TGTGCCAGCAGCTCAAGCAGGGCATCACTGGCTGAAGCTTTCTTT